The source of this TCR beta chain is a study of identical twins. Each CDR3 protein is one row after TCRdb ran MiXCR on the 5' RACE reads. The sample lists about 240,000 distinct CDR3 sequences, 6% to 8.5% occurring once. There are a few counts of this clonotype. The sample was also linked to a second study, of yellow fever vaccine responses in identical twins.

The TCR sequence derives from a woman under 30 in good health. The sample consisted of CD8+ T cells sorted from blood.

The CDR3, as DNA: TGTGCCAGCAGCAACCACCGGTCCCACCCCCCTCGGAATGAGCAGTTCTTC. It specifies CASSNHRSHPPRNEQFF. The J gene is TRBJ2-1, the V gene TRBV7-8; D gene ambiguous. V was pared by 5 bases and J by 7 bases, with 24 bases between. The germline V gene has CDR1 SGHVS and CDR2 FQNEAQ. This CDR3 contains 17 residues.